The sequence of this TCR beta chain was determined in a study of T cell repertoires in cytomegalovirus infection. Whole-study context: Recently identified HLA-C-restricted CMV epitopes were among the peptides used. Public TCR beta signature analysis indicated the presence of both CMV infection and matching HLA type.

TCRdb ran MiXCR on the reads and lists one entry per CDR3 protein. The table shows about 830,000 distinct CDR3 sequences, with approximately 32% occurring only once. Study-wide findings and caveats: The ex vivo response showed dominance by HLA-C-restricted CMV-specific TCR beta clonotypes. Cumulative public TCR beta family frequency identified carriers of CMV plus the relevant HLA.

Germline loops: CDR1 SGHVS, CDR2 FNYEAQ. CDR3 size: 18 residues. Trimming shortened V by 5 bases and J by 4 bases, and 25 bases separated the two germline ends. This clonotype was observed many times. Its antigen is not identified. The J gene is TRBJ2-3, the V gene TRBV7-6, with D possibly being TRBD1 or TRBD2 (5 bases each). The sequences come from cultured CD8+ T cells from PBMCs, collected from culture after CMV antigen stimulation. The clonotype was recovered from a human donor in good health (CMV status not recorded). Some clones in this sample may be carry-over from other donors' samples. CDR3 in DNA: TGTGCCAGCAGCACTCAACGCGGTGGGTGGGGGAAGCCAGATACGCAGTATTTT. Translated: CASSTQRGGWGKPDTQYF. Using reference TRBV7-6 and TRBJ2-3 for the parts outside the CDR3, the full variable domain is GAGVSQSPRYKVTKRGQDVALRCDPISGHVSLYWYRQALGQGPEFLTYFNYEAQQDKSGLPNDRFSAERPEGSISTLTIQRTEQRDSAMYRCASSTQRGGWGKPDTQYFGPGTRLTVL.